These T cell receptor beta chains were read from a single sample in a study of T cell responses to AZD1222 COVID-19 vaccine. Clones were sequenced by immunoSEQ multiplex PCR, and TCRdb holds only the in-frame ones, with some missing. The data show roughly 150,000 clones, over 75% seen once. Sample: peripheral blood, taken on day 0 of AZD1222 vaccination. The receptors originated from an adult in good health. Each CDR3 is given with its conserved first and last residue. A D gene is named only where the DNA matches it firmly. Clone size is shown for a subset of rows, as once, few, many or a class of expanded clone.

D gene | J gene | V gene | clone size | CDR3 DNA | CDR3 protein
. | TRBJ2-1 | TRBV7-2 | . | TGTGCCAGCAGCCTCCTCAGTGGGGGCAGCTCCTACAATGAGCAGTTCTTC | CASSLLSGGSSYNEQFF
TRBD2 | TRBJ2-1 | TRBV5-1 | once | TGCGCCAGCAGCACCTTAGCGGGAGCACGGACGTACAATGAGCAGTTCTTC | CASSTLAGARTYNEQFF
. | TRBJ1-1 | TRBV7-3 | once | TGTGCCAGCAGCTTAAACAAGAACACTGAAGCTTTCTTT | CASSLNKNTEAFF
TRBD1 | TRBJ2-7 | TRBV14 | . | TGTGCCAGCAGCCAAGAATGGGGACAGGGGCACGAGCAGTACTTC | CASSQEWGQGHEQYF
TRBD2 | TRBJ2-5 | TRBV5-1 | . | TGCGCCAGCAGCTTGCAAGAGGGACTAGCATACCAAGAGACCCAGTACTTC | CASSLQEGLAYQETQYF
. | TRBJ2-2 | TRBV24-1 | . | TGTGCCACCAGTGACAGGGGAGCTAGTTTGTTTGGGGAGCTGTTTTTT | CATSDRGASLFGELFF
TRBD1 | TRBJ1-2 | TRBV13 | . | TGTGCCAGCAGCCTTACAGGGGCGGTGAACTATGGCTACACCTTC | CASSLTGAVNYGYTF
. | TRBJ2-7 | TRBV20-1 | . | TGCAGTGCCGCTAGCTCCTACGAGCAGTACTTC | CSAASSYEQYF
TRBD2 | TRBJ2-3 | TRBV4-3 | . | TGCGCCAGCAGCCACCGAGGAGCGGGGCTTACAGATACGCAGTATTTT | CASSHRGAGLTDTQYF
. | TRBJ2-7 | TRBV4-3 | . | TGCGCCAGCAGCCAATTTATGGGCTACGAGCAGTACTTC | CASSQFMGYEQYF
TRBD2 | TRBJ2-1 | TRBV28 | . | TGTGCCAGCAGTTTTGAACGACTAGCGGGACATGAGCAGTTCTTC | CASSFERLAGHEQFF
TRBD1 | TRBJ1-4 | TRBV3-1/TRBV3-2 | . | TGTGCCAGCAGCCCAGAGACAGGGGGCGTCGAAAAACTGTTTTTT | CASSPETGGVEKLFF
. | TRBJ2-7 | TRBV29-1 | . | TGCAGCGTTGGGGATGGCTACGAGCAGTACTTC | CSVGDGYEQYF
. | TRBJ2-2 | TRBV19 | few | TGTGCCAGTATTAAGTCTGTAGAGATCGGGGAGCTGTTTTTT | CASIKSVEIGELFF
TRBD2 | TRBJ2-5 | TRBV28 | once | TGTGCCAGCAGTTTATTAAAGGGCGGGAGATCTCAAGAGACCCAGTACTTC | CASSLLKGGRSQETQYF
TRBD1 | TRBJ1-5 | TRBV5-4 | . | TGTGCCAGCAGCGTATGGACAGGGAATAGCAATCAGCCCCAGCATTTT | CASSVWTGNSNQPQHF
TRBD2 | TRBJ2-7 | TRBV7-2 | . | TGTGCCAGCAGCGCGAGACTAGCGGGAGAGCGCGAGCAGTACTTC | CASSARLAGEREQYF
TRBD1 | TRBJ1-5 | TRBV6-2/TRBV6-3 | . | TGTGCCAGCAGCCGGGGACAGAGGCTTAGCAATCAGCCCCAGCATTTT | CASSRGQRLSNQPQHF
TRBD2 | TRBJ2-3 | TRBV7-8 | . | TGTGCCAGCAGCCTATCGGGACTAGCGGGAGTTACAGATACGCAGTATTTT | CASSLSGLAGVTDTQYF
. | TRBJ1-1 | TRBV29-1 | once | TGCAGCGTAGCAAGGGCTACTGAAGCTTTCTTT | CSVARATEAFF
. | TRBJ2-1 | TRBV7-2 | . | TGTGCCAGCAGCCTACTCGGGATCAACAATGAGCAGTTCTTC | CASSLLGINNEQFF
. | TRBJ2-1 | TRBV7-2 | once | TGTGCCAGCAGCTTAGGACAGAACTCCTACAATGAGCAGTTCTTC | CASSLGQNSYNEQFF
TRBD2 | TRBJ2-2 | TRBV11-2 | . | TGTGCCAGCAGCTTACTAGCGGACACCGGGGAGCTGTTTTTT | CASSLLADTGELFF
. | TRBJ2-7 | TRBV6-2/TRBV6-3 | . | TGTGCCAGCAGTTGGTCAGGGGACTACGAGCAGTACTTC | CASSWSGDYEQYF
. | TRBJ1-1 | TRBV6-2/TRBV6-3 | . | TGTGCCAGCAGCCAAAGGCCCTCCGGGCGCGCTGAAGCTTTCTTT | CASSQRPSGRAEAFF
. | TRBJ2-1 | TRBV24-1 | . | TGTGCCACCAGTGATCCCTCCCCGGCAGGGGTTGGCTACAATGAGCAGTTCTTC | CATSDPSPAGVGYNEQFF
TRBD2 | TRBJ2-3 | TRBV5-5 | . | TGTGCCAGCAGTCGTATAGCGGGCGTTAGAAGCACAGATACGCAGTATTTT | CASSRIAGVRSTDTQYF
TRBD2 | TRBJ2-2 | TRBV7-9 | . | TGTGCCAGCAGCCCGTCGGGAGGGAGCGAAAACACCGGGGAGCTGTTTTTT | CASSPSGGSENTGELFF
TRBD2 | TRBJ2-3 | TRBV19 | . | TGTGCCAGTAGTAACTTGAGCGGGAGGGCCGGAGATACGCAGTATTTT | CASSNLSGRAGDTQYF
TRBD1 | TRBJ2-6 | TRBV27 | . | TGTGCCAGCAGTTTCGACAGGGCTGCGGCTGGGGCCAACGTCCTGACTTTC | CASSFDRAAAGANVLTF
TRBD2 | TRBJ2-7 | TRBV7-8 | . | TGTGCCAGCAGCTTAGATCAGGCGGGAGTCGGTCCCCAATACGAGCAGTACTTC | CASSLDQAGVGPQYEQYF
TRBD2 | TRBJ2-3 | TRBV6-4 | . | TGTGCCAGCAGTGACTACCCAACCGGGACTAGCGGGAAGGTAACAGATACGCAGTATTTT | CASSDYPTGTSGKVTDTQYF
. | TRBJ2-1 | TRBV6-5 | once | TGTGCCAGCAGTTACTCGACCTTATACAATGAGCAGTTCTTC | CASSYSTLYNEQFF
. | TRBJ1-1 | TRBV12-3/TRBV12-4 | . | TGTGCCAGCCAGAGAACCCGCACTGAAGCTTTCTTT | CASQRTRTEAFF
. | TRBJ2-7 | TRBV27 | . | TGTGCCAGCAGTTTTTCGGGCCTTGCCTACGAGCAGTACTTC | CASSFSGLAYEQYF
. | TRBJ2-1 | TRBV7-2 | . | TGTGCCAGCAGCTTAGGGACCCACAATGAGCAGTTCTTC | CASSLGTHNEQFF
. | TRBJ2-1 | TRBV28 | . | TGTGCCAGCAGTTTACGGGGAAATGGGAATGAGCAGTTCTTC | CASSLRGNGNEQFF
TRBD1 | TRBJ2-5 | TRBV2 | . | TGTGCCAGCAGTGGGGACAGGGCCGGAAAGACCCAGTACTTC | CASSGDRAGKTQYF
TRBD1 | TRBJ1-2 | TRBV11-3 | . | TGTGCCAGCAGCTCCCCCCCGGGCCGGGACAGGATCCTCTATGGCTACACCTTC | CASSSPPGRDRILYGYTF
TRBD1 | TRBJ1-2 | TRBV28 | . | TGTGCCAGCAGTTTAAAGCCAGGGGGGTTAGGTGGCTACACCTTC | CASSLKPGGLGGYTF
. | TRBJ1-5 | TRBV7-2 | . | TGTGCCAGCAGCTTAGATTTGAGTGGAGGACAGCCCCAGCATTTT | CASSLDLSGGQPQHF
. | TRBJ1-4 | TRBV6-1 | . | TGTGCCAGCAGTGAAGCCCCGGGCAGGGAAAAACTGTTTTTT | CASSEAPGREKLFF
TRBD1 | TRBJ2-6 | TRBV7-8 | . | TGTGCCAGCAGAAAGGACAGGGTGTCTGGGGCCAACGTCCTGACTTTC | CASRKDRVSGANVLTF
TRBD2 | TRBJ2-7 | TRBV6-5 | . | TGTGCCAGCAGTCAAAGCGGGAGGTCTTACGAGCAGTACTTC | CASSQSGRSYEQYF
. | TRBJ2-3 | TRBV27 | . | TGTGCCAGCATGGGGCGGGTGAGCACAGATACGCAGTATTTT | CASMGRVSTDTQYF
. | TRBJ1-1 | TRBV6-5 | . | TGTGCCAGCAGTTACCCCATAGATGAAGCTTTCTTT | CASSYPIDEAFF
. | TRBJ2-7 | TRBV6-5 | . | TGTGCCAGCAGTTACAGTAGCAGGGGACCCTACGAGCAGTACTTC | CASSYSSRGPYEQYF